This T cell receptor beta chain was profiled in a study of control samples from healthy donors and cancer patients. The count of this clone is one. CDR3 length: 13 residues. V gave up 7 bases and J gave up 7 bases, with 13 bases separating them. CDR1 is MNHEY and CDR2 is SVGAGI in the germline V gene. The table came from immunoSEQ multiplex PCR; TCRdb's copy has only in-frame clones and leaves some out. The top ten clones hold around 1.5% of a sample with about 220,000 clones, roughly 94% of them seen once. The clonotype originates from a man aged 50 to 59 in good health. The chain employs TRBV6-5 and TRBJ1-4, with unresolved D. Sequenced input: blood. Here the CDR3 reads CASISRDREKLFF. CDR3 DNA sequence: TGTGCCAGCATCTCAAGGGATCGTGAAAAACTGTTTTTT.